This TCR beta chain appears in the sequencing data of a study of control samples from healthy donors and cancer patients. This CDR3 spans 14 amino acids. The V gene end was trimmed by 5 bases and the J gene end by 3 bases; junction bases not matched to a gene: 4. In germline, CDR1 is SGHTA, CDR2 FQGNSA. Sequenced by immunoSEQ multiplex PCR; TCRdb stores in-frame clones only, minus some. The data hold 180,000 or so clones, with 90% to 95% observed a single time. The chain combines TRBV7-2 with TRBJ1-5; 7 bases line up with TRBD1. The clonotype comes from a woman in her twenties or thirties in good health. The sequenced sample consisted of blood. CDR3 sequence reads: CASSRDRLNQPQHF. The CDR3 DNA follows: TGTGCCAGCAGCAGGGACAGACTCAATCAGCCCCAGCATTTT.